This TCR beta chain derives from a study of blood T cell repertoires in COVID-19 (dated by TCRdb to the early 2020s). In the study overall: The collaborator samples originated in the United States, Italy and Spain and spanned the acute and convalescent phases of COVID-19. The prospective study material was composed of cDNA or gDNA derived from T cells, B-cell-depleted T cells, or PBMCs. The dataset comprised deeply sampled blood TCRbeta repertoires from subjects exposed to, actively infected with, or recovered from COVID-19. A freely available public database, intended as a resource for researchers studying the immune response to SARS-CoV-2, is where the repertoires were released. The samples were drawn from two sources: the first 160 participants of the ongoing ImmuneRACE study, and 1,000 to 1,500 subjects contributed by 6 global collaborators. Nearly every sample came with metadata listing a de-identified subject ID, COVID-19 status, age in years and sex. Where HLA class I and class II types were available, the types were taken from metadata supplied by the sample provider, not from assay-based typing.

TCRbeta CDR3 regions were amplified from genomic DNA by means of the immunoSEQ Assay, a bias-controlled multiplex PCR. The study's own analysis went as follows. The number of nucleated cells in each sample was estimated by amplification of reference gene primers within the assay. Sequence reads were collapsed and filtered to measure the absolute abundance of every unique TCRbeta CDR3 rearrangement. For each sample, productive Simpson clonality was calculated as the square root of Simpson's diversity index across productive rearrangements. TCRdb obtained this table from immuneACCESS and retained in-frame rearrangements with V and J assigned. These tables miss some clones; where compared with another copy, unresolved V genes account for less than half of the shortfall, and the remainder is unexplained. V, J and clone size are those of that table, while D and trimming were read from the DNA. In this sample the table shows 89,000 or so clones, about 95% of which occur a single time. Jointly, the top ten make up around 4.7% of the sample.

What the research found in general, with its limitations: How much clinical and demographic metadata was included differed by source and by participant, and the metadata was provided uncurated.

Each collaborating institution followed its own protocols to collect whole blood in K2EDTA tubes. For TCRbeta analysis, collaborators shipped samples in one of three forms: frozen whole blood, isolated PBMCs, or DNA extracted from either of those sample types. Of note for this clone: Its antigen remains unidentified. Per-base quality was not reported, and no clone a single base away is much larger than it.

Source material: peripheral blood. The TCR comes from a human donor with active COVID-19. The donor label of this sample is uncertain.

Read as DNA, the sequence is TGTGCCAGTAGTATCCGGGAGCCTACCCAAGAGACCCAGTACTTC. It specifies CASSIREPTQETQYF. The sequence is built from TRBV19 and TRBJ2-5; the D gene is possibly TRBD2, with 6 bases matching. CDR1 and CDR2, looked up from the germline V gene (reference sequence), are LNHDA and SQIVND. Counted from cysteine to phenylalanine, this CDR3 has 15 amino acids. Kept here is only the CDR3 DNA, which spans 45 bases and is read in frame from base 1. The V and J ends are trimmed by 3 bases and 1 base, leaving 12 bases between them.